The 4 T cell receptor beta chains given below trace back to one sample, sequenced in a study of liver allograft versus peripheral blood T cells. About the study: Transplanted livers and recipients' peripheral blood had their T cell receptor repertoires compared.

TCRdb independently ran MiXCR on the reads; one entry per CDR3 protein. Among around 2,600 distinct CDR3 sequences, about 14% were seen once, and the ten largest hold under 35%. The receptor source for this set is a human patient who had a liver transplant. The T cells may come from the graft donor.

This clonotype came up a few times. The rearrangement uses TRBV25-1 and TRBJ2-7, with 10 nucleotides matching TRBD1. The CDR3 consists of 15 residues. In germline, CDR1 is MGHDK, CDR2 SYGVNS. V shed 5 bases, J shed 5 bases, and the junction held 9 bases outside the gene matches. The CDR3: CASSRWGTGVDEQYF. In nucleotides, the CDR3 is TGTGCCAGCAGTAGGTGGGGGACAGGGGTCGACGAGCAGTACTTC.

In its sample, this clonotype is medium-sized. This sequence joins TRBV27 and TRBJ1-2; no definite D call. V was clipped by 4 bases and J by 2 bases, with 8 bases between them. CDR3 length equals 13 residues. Germline V gives CDR1 MNHEY, CDR2 SMNVEV (reference sequence). CDR3: CASSSDGNYGYTF. The CDR3 DNA reads TGTGCCAGCAGTTCGGATGGGAACTATGGCTACACCTTC.

By share of the sample, this clonotype is medium-sized. The V gene is TRBV13, the J gene TRBJ2-5; 8 bases align to TRBD1. The CDR3 totals 16 residues. Trimming at V came to 4 bases and at J to 5 bases, leaving 12 bases not matched to a gene. The germline V gene has CDR1 PRHDT and CDR2 FYEKMQ (reference sequence). CDR3 nucleotides: TGTGCCAGCAGCTCCGCCCGGACAGGGAACAGGGAGACCCAGTACTTC. Protein sequence: CASSSARTGNRETQYF. The full variable domain, in which reference TRBV13 and TRBJ2-5 provide the parts outside the CDR3, is AAGVIQSPRHLIKEKRETATLKCYPIPRHDTVYWYQQGPGQDPQFLISFYEKMQSDKGSIPDRFSAQQFSDYHSELNMSSLELGDSALYFCASSSARTGNRETQYFGPGTRLLVL.

This chain uses TRBV19 with TRBJ1-1, with D perhaps TRBD1 (5 bases). With 5 bases removed from V and 7 bases from J, the gap between germline ends came to 11 bases. The CDR3 covers 12 residues. CDR1 and CDR2 from the germline V gene are LNHDA and SQIVND (reference sequence). The CDR3 DNA reads TGTGCCAGTAGTCAAGACAGAATTGAAGCTTTCTTT. Translating gives CASSQDRIEAFF.